The next 18 T cell receptor beta chains were all read from a single sample in a study of T-cell reconstitution after alpha-beta-depleted transplantation in children. TCRbeta library construction was performed incorporating unique molecular identifiers. Each CDR3 protein is one row after TCRdb ran MiXCR on the PCR reads. The sample has 200,000 to 250,000 distinct CDR3 sequences, approximately 10% seen once. The specimen comprised PBMCs from the stem cell graft donor, sampled from the stem cell graft. The source is a human donor who donated a stem cell graft to a child with acute lymphoblastic leukemia.

This clonotype was seen a few times. The rearrangement links TRBV5-1 to TRBJ2-5; 9 bases map to TRBD2. Germline V gene lookup returns CDR1 SGHRS and CDR2 YFSETQ. The CDR3 contains 15 residues. V lost 1 base, J lost 5 bases, and 6 bases stayed unmatched. The CDR3 loop reads CASSLSGGMGETQYF. The CDR3 bases are TGCGCCAGCAGCTTGAGCGGGGGGATGGGGGAGACCCAGTACTTC. The complete variable domain, with remaining parts taken from reference TRBV5-1 and TRBJ2-5, reads KAGVTQTPRYLIKTRGQQVTLSCSPISGHRSVSWYQQTPGQGLQFLFEYFSETQRNKGNFPGRFSGRQFSNSRSEMNVSTLELGDSALYLCASSLSGGMGETQYFGPGTRLLVL.

This clonotype turned up a few times. This rearrangement joins TRBV20-1 to TRBJ1-6; no definite D call. CDR3 length: 13 residues. Trimming cost V 0 bases and J 17 bases, with 17 bases left between them. The germline CDR1 and CDR2 sequences are DFQATT and SNEGSKA (reference sequence). The CDR3, as DNA: TGCAGTGCTAGAGATTCGGAGGCCCGCCCAATCCACTTT. It codes for CSARDSEARPIHF.

The J gene is TRBJ1-1, the V gene TRBV12-3 or TRBV12-4; D is uncertain. CDR3 size: 14 residues. V shed 3 bases and J shed 2 bases, with 10 bases lying between them. As DNA, the CDR3 is TGTGCCAGCAGTTTCCAACAGACAAACACTGAAGCTTTCTTT. Residues: CASSFQQTNTEAFF.

V usage is TRBV20-1 and J usage is TRBJ1-3, with unresolved D. This CDR3 has 15 residues. CDR1 and CDR2 from the germline V gene are DFQATT and SNEGSKA (reference sequence). Trimming cost V 0 bases and J 4 bases, with 13 bases left between them. Here the CDR3 reads CSARDERERGNTIYF. The CDR3 nucleotides are TGCAGTGCTAGAGATGAGAGGGAGCGGGGAAACACCATATATTTT.

This clonotype turned up a few times. This chain's CDR3 is CSARMLEETQYF. In nucleotides, the CDR3 is TGCAGTGCTAGAATGTTGGAAGAGACCCAGTACTTC. This sequence joins TRBV20-1 and TRBJ2-5; D is undetermined. CDR1 is DFQATT, CDR2 SNEGSKA, per germline (reference sequence). V was pared by 2 bases and J by 3 bases, with 7 bases between. The CDR3 contains 12 residues.

V gene TRBV5-5 combines with J gene TRBJ2-3, with 10 bases fitting TRBD1. J was trimmed by 8 bases and V by 1 base; bases with no gene match: 10. This CDR3 is built from 16 residues. Germline CDR1 is SGHKS and CDR2 is YYEKEE (reference sequence). This CDR3 reads CASSLSLGTGEGTQYF. The CDR3 nucleotides are TGTGCCAGCAGCTTGTCCCTTGGGACAGGGGAAGGTACGCAGTATTTT.

This clonotype was observed a few times. The chain carries TRBV7-6 and TRBJ2-1; TRBD1 matches 8 bases. The germline CDR1 and CDR2 sequences are SGHVS and FNYEAQ. J lost 11 bases, V lost 3 bases, and 3 bases had no gene match. The CDR3 runs 12 residues. CDR3 in amino acids: CASSLTGVQQFF. The CDR3 DNA sequence: TGTGCCAGCAGCTTGACAGGGGTTCAGCAGTTCTTC.

This clonotype has more than one count but fewer than ten. The chain is built from TRBV20-1 and TRBJ2-3, with 7 bases that match TRBD2. The CDR3 runs 14 residues. Losses at the gene ends were 6 bases for V and 1 base for J; bases not matched to a gene: 7. Germline V CDR1 and CDR2: DFQATT, SNEGSKA (reference sequence). The CDR3 spells CSAGVTSGTDTQYF. The CDR3 nucleotides read TGCAGTGCCGGTGTCACTAGCGGCACAGATACGCAGTATTTT.

This clonotype was observed a handful of times. The J gene is TRBJ2-1, the V gene TRBV11-3, with no clear D. The V and J ends lost 1 base and 5 bases respectively, with 6 bases between them. Germline CDR1 is SGHNT and CDR2 is YENEEA. The CDR3 sequence is 13 residues long. The CDR3 here is CASSLGVNNEQFF. For the CDR3, the DNA is TGTGCCAGCAGCTTAGGGGTAAACAATGAGCAGTTCTTC.

The chain employs TRBV27 and TRBJ2-7; D remains unclear. Germline lookup yields CDR1 MNHEY and CDR2 SMNVEV (reference sequence). The CDR3 contains 14 residues. V dropped 6 bases and J dropped 2 bases, with 14 bases sitting between them. The CDR3 spells CASSRTQWAYEQYF. The CDR3 DNA follows: TGTGCCAGCAGCCGGACCCAATGGGCCTACGAGCAGTACTTC.

The chain combines TRBV5-1 with TRBJ2-5; D not certain. With 7 bases removed from V and 0 bases from J, the gap between germline ends came to 7 bases. Germline lookup yields CDR1 SGHRS and CDR2 YFSETQ. CDR3 length: 12 residues. CDR3 DNA sequence: TGCGCCAGCGGCTGGTACCAAGAGACCCAGTACTTC. Translating it yields CASGWYQETQYF.

This clonotype was recorded many times. The chain uses TRBV7-8 and TRBJ2-7; weak D call: TRBD1 (5 bases). CDR1 SGHVS and CDR2 FQNEAQ come from the germline V gene. The length of the CDR3 is 16 residues. V was trimmed by 4 bases and J by 0 bases, leaving 16 bases between them. The CDR3 DNA reads TGTGCCAGCAGCTCCTTCGGCAGGGAAGGCTCCTACGAGCAGTACTTC. Translated, it gives CASSSFGREGSYEQYF.

This clonotype came up a few times. The V call is TRBV7-2, the J call TRBJ2-7; D unclear. The CDR3 runs to 15 residues. Looked up from germline, CDR1 is SGHTA and CDR2 is FQGNSA. Trimming pared 1 base from V and 0 bases from J, leaving 10 bases between. CDR3 in DNA: TGTGCCAGCAGCTTAGATCTCGGAAGCTCCTACGAGCAGTACTTC. It codes for CASSLDLGSSYEQYF.

The chain recombines TRBV20-1 with TRBJ2-7; 12 bases match TRBD2. Per germline, CDR1 DFQATT and CDR2 SNEGSKA (reference sequence). After removal of 2 bases from V and 2 bases from J, the junction contained 7 bases not matched to a gene. The CDR3 loop spans 16 amino acids. CDR3 coding DNA: TGCAGTGCTAGAAAACCTAGCGGGGGGGCCCCCTACGAGCAGTACTTC. Amino acids: CSARKPSGGAPYEQYF.

V usage is TRBV12-3 or TRBV12-4 and J usage is TRBJ1-5, with 7 bases that match TRBD1. The CDR3 is 13 amino acids. V dropped 7 bases and J dropped 6; count of bases not matched to a gene: 6. CDR3 nucleotide sequence: TGTGCCAGCACGCTCAGGGGGTCTCAGCCCCAGCATTTT. Its protein product is CASTLRGSQPQHF.

This clonotype was detected only a few times. This sequence joins TRBV14 and TRBJ2-7; 8 nucleotides agree with TRBD1. CDR3 size: 14 residues. V was pared by 5 bases and J by 3 bases, with 6 bases of the junction left unmatched. Germline V CDR1 and CDR2: SGHDN, FVKESK. The CDR3 nucleotides read TGTGCCAGCAGCGACTGGACAGGGAGCTACGAGCAGTACTTC. Amino acid sequence: CASSDWTGSYEQYF.

This clonotype came up many times. CDR3 loop: CASSDWDNYEQYF. CDR3 sequence (DNA): TGCGCCAGCAGTGACTGGGACAACTACGAGCAGTACTTC. The rearrangement links TRBV10-2 to TRBJ2-7; tentative D call: TRBD1 (6 bases). V dropped 3 bases and J dropped 3 bases, with 9 bases sitting between them. The CDR3 has 13 amino acids. CDR1 is WSHSY, CDR2 SAAADI, per germline.

This clonotype was found many times. The V call is TRBV20-1, the J call TRBJ2-7; 9 bases map to TRBD1. CDR3 length: 14 residues. With V trimmed by 0 bases and J by 3 bases, 3 bases remained unmatched. CDR1 is DFQATT, CDR2 SNEGSKA, per germline (reference sequence). The DNA for the CDR3 is TGCAGTGCTAGAGAGGGACAGGGATTCTACGAGCAGTACTTC. It is translated as CSAREGQGFYEQYF.